Ten or more counts support the clone carrying this T cell receptor (beta chain). The CDR3 loop spans 14 amino acids. The ends were cut back, 3 bases at V and 4 bases at J, with 12 bases in the middle. Germline CDR1 reads SGHTA; CDR2 reads FQGNSA. For TCRbeta, the library was prepared with unique molecular identifiers. TCRdb reprocessed the PCR reads with MiXCR, giving one entry per CDR3 protein. The sample consists of 600,000 to 700,000 distinct CDR3 sequences, 16% of them appearing once. The data derive from a study of T-cell reconstitution after alpha-beta-depleted transplantation in children. The chain combines TRBV7-2 with TRBJ1-1; TRBD1 is a possible D gene (6 bases). The TCR originated in a human donor who donated a stem cell graft to a child with acute myeloid leukemia. The specimen was PBMCs from the stem cell graft donor, collected from the stem cell graft. CDR3 protein: CASSFTGGRTEAFF. CDR3 in DNA: TGTGCCAGCAGCTTCACGGGGGGCCGCACTGAAGCTTTCTTT.